The next 21 T cell receptor beta chains were all read from a single sample in a study of vaccination and CD4 T cells after COVID-19. The antigens for these receptors are not known. An Oncomine TCR Beta short-read assay was used to sequence the DNA from cultured CD4+ T cells. MiXCR, run by TCRdb on the PCR reads, gives a single entry per CDR3 protein. The table shows about 18,000 distinct CDR3 sequences, with 50% to 65% occurring only once. Noted treatment: approximately nine-day PBMC culture with coronavirus spike peptide pools or control peptides (ViraFEST assay). The sequencing sample was made of CD4+ T cells from blood, cultured in vitro. Receptors originate from a human donor who had recovered from COVID-19.

V gene TRBV11-3 combines with J gene TRBJ2-5, with 8 bases matching TRBD2. The CDR3 consists of 17 residues. Germline CDR1 and CDR2: SGHNT and YENEEA. V gave up 3 bases and J gave up 4 bases; unmatched junction bases: 13. The CDR3 protein is CASSLGLSSGGGETQYF. The CDR3 DNA follows: TGTGCCAGCAGCTTGGGGCTCTCATCGGGAGGGGGAGAGACCCAGTACTTC.

This clonotype was seen only a few times. In nucleotides, the CDR3 is TGTGCCAGCAGCCAGGGGGCGGTAGGAAACACCATATATTTT. Its protein product is CASSQGAVGNTIYF. The J gene is TRBJ1-3, the V gene TRBV2, with 8 positions matching TRBD1. The CDR3 consists of 14 residues. V lost 6 bases to trimming and J lost 4 bases; unmatched junction nucleotides: 5. Germline CDR1 reads SNHLY; CDR2 reads FYNNEI.

This clonotype was found a few times. CDR3 residues: CAISEDGDGQPQHF. Here the CDR3 DNA reads TGTGCCATCAGTGAGGACGGGGACGGTCAGCCCCAGCATTTT. The gene calls are TRBV10-3 and TRBJ1-5; a possible D gene is TRBD1 (5 bases). Germline V gives CDR1 ENHRY, CDR2 SYGVKD. V lost 2 bases and J lost 6, with 11 bases in between. The CDR3 runs to 14 residues.

This clonotype was found a few times. The chain carries TRBV11-3 and TRBJ2-5, with 10 bases aligning to TRBD1. This CDR3 has 14 amino acids. Germline V CDR1 and CDR2: SGHNT, YENEEA. The V gene end was trimmed by 5 bases and the J gene end by 3 bases; junction bases not matched to a gene: 3. CDR3: CASSLGTGEETQYF. The DNA of the CDR3 is TGTGCCAGCAGCCTCGGGACAGGGGAAGAGACCCAGTACTTC.

This chain joins TRBV12-3 or TRBV12-4 and TRBJ1-6; 7 nucleotides align to TRBD1. V lost 6 bases, J lost 7 bases, and 9 bases stayed unmatched. The CDR3 length is 15 residues. Here the CDR3 reads CASSLRTGWNSPLHF. The CDR3, as DNA: TGTGCCAGCAGCCTAAGGACAGGATGGAATTCACCCCTCCACTTT.

In its sample, this clonotype is medium-sized. The rearrangement joins TRBV21-1 to TRBJ1-6; the D call of TRBD1 is as the table states it, not checked on the DNA. TRBV21-1 is marked as a pseudogene. This CDR3 is 17 amino acids long. CDR3 sequence: CASGGTGKASYNSPLHF. In DNA, the CDR3 is TGTGCCAGCGGGGGGACAGGGAAGGCCTCCTATAATTCACCCCTCCACTTT.

The V and J genes are TRBV7-9 and TRBJ2-2, with D possibly matching TRBD1 (6 bases). Trimming removed 6 bases at V and 5 bases at J, with 13 bases between. CDR1 is SEHNR and CDR2 is FQNEAQ in the germline V gene (reference sequence). The CDR3 is made up of 14 amino acids. The CDR3 sequence: CASRGAGRTGELFF. In DNA, the CDR3 is TGTGCCAGCAGGGGGGCAGGGCGGACCGGGGAGCTGTTTTTT.

V gene TRBV6-1 combines with J gene TRBJ1-4, with D unclear. Per germline, CDR1 MNHNS and CDR2 SASEGT. The CDR3 loop spans 14 amino acids. Between the trimmed V and J ends, which lost 5 bases and 0 bases, there was a span of 7 bases. CDR3 DNA sequence: TGTGCCAGCAGTCCCGGCGCAACTAATGAAAAACTGTTTTTT. It yields the protein CASSPGATNEKLFF.

The V call is TRBV20-1, the J call TRBJ2-7, with 7 bases identical to TRBD2. This CDR3 is built from 14 residues. V was pared by 2 bases and J by 1 base, with 5 bases of the junction left unmatched. The V gene's germline CDR1 is DFQATT and CDR2 SNEGSKA (reference sequence). The DNA of the CDR3 is TGCAGTGCTAGAAGGGAGGGCGATTCCTACGAGCAGTACTTC. Translation: CSARREGDSYEQYF.

V and J are TRBV9 and TRBJ1-1, with 9 bases lining up with TRBD1. Germline loops: CDR1 SGDLS, CDR2 YYNGEE. The CDR3 length is 15 residues. Trimming cost V 3 bases and J 1 base; bases outside gene matches: 4. As DNA, the CDR3 is TGTGCCAGCAGCGCGCCGGGACAGGGGAACACTGAAGCTTTCTTT. Its protein product is CASSAPGQGNTEAFF.

The rearrangement uses TRBV5-1 and TRBJ2-7; unclear D gene. The CDR3 is 13 residues long. The V gene's germline CDR1 is SGHRS and CDR2 YFSETQ. V shed 2 bases and J shed 2 bases, with 8 bases lying between them. This chain's CDR3 is CASSFPATYEQYF. The CDR3 DNA reads TGCGCCAGCAGCTTTCCAGCTACCTACGAGCAGTACTTC. The complete variable domain, with remaining parts taken from reference TRBV5-1 and TRBJ2-7, reads KAGVTQTPRYLIKTRGQQVTLSCSPISGHRSVSWYQQTPGQGLQFLFEYFSETQRNKGNFPGRFSGRQFSNSRSEMNVSTLELGDSALYLCASSFPATYEQYFGPGTRLTVT.

The chain joins TRBV19 to TRBJ1-2, with TRBD1 matching 10 bases. J was trimmed by 2 bases and V by 5 bases; bases with no gene match: 11. The CDR3 sequence is 17 residues long. Per germline, CDR1 LNHDA and CDR2 SQIVND (reference sequence). The chain's CDR3 is CASSSQAGQGTNYGYTF. The DNA of the CDR3 is TGTGCCAGTAGTTCTCAGGCGGGACAGGGGACGAACTATGGCTACACCTTC.

V and J are TRBV20-1 and TRBJ2-1, with 11 nucleotides matching TRBD2. This CDR3 contains 14 residues. With V trimmed by 3 bases and J by 10 bases, 8 bases remained unmatched. The germline CDR1 and CDR2 sequences are DFQATT and SNEGSKA (reference sequence). CDR3 bases: TGCAGTGCTAGGCTTAGCGGGAGGGCCGGAGAGCAGTTCTTC. Its translation is CSARLSGRAGEQFF.

J is TRBJ1-1 and V is TRBV6-1; tentatively, D is TRBD1 (6 bases). V lost 6 bases to trimming and J lost 4 bases, with 15 bases between them. Germline CDR1 reads MNHNS; CDR2 reads SASEGT. The CDR3 runs 14 residues. CDR3 bases: TGTGCCAGCAGGGAACAGGGTTGGAGCACTGAAGCTTTCTTT. Translated, it gives CASREQGWSTEAFF.

This clonotype was seen a handful of times. The chain employs TRBV20-1 and TRBJ1-1, with D possibly matching TRBD1 (5 bases). V was clipped by 5 bases and J by 4 bases, with 14 bases between them. The CDR3 runs 13 residues. The germline CDR1 and CDR2 sequences are DFQATT and SNEGSKA (reference sequence). In DNA, the CDR3 is TGCAGTGCTCACGCTCAGGGTTCCACTGAAGCTTTCTTT. Translation gives CSAHAQGSTEAFF.

This clonotype has more than one count but fewer than ten. The chain carries TRBV10-1 and TRBJ1-2; D remains unclear. V was trimmed by 5 bases and J by 3 bases, leaving 10 bases between them. The CDR3 extends over 13 amino acids. Germline lookup yields CDR1 WNHNN and CDR2 SYGVQD (reference sequence). The CDR3 DNA reads as TGCGCCAGCAGTCGGGCCCCTTACTATGGCTACACCTTC. Its protein is CASSRAPYYGYTF.

The chain is built from TRBV4-1 and TRBJ2-3; TRBD1 matches 7 bases. Unmatched junction bases numbered 16, after V lost 4 bases and J lost 0 bases. Germline CDR1 MGHRA, CDR2 YSYEKL. The CDR3 covers 19 residues. CDR3 DNA: TGCGCCAGCAGCCCGATAACAGGGGTGGGATCCTCTAGCACAGATACGCAGTATTTT. It encodes CASSPITGVGSSSTDTQYF.

The chain employs TRBV20-1 and TRBJ1-2; D gene ambiguous. The germline V and J ends were trimmed by 5 bases and 8 bases, with 18 bases remaining between them. Germline V gene sequence: CDR1 DFQATT, CDR2 SNEGSKA (reference sequence). The CDR3 has 13 amino acids. CDR3 sequence reads: CSAPPGPLRGYTF. DNA for the CDR3: TGCAGTGCTCCACCCGGGCCTCTTCGAGGCTACACCTTC.

The rearrangement links TRBV27 to TRBJ2-3; perhaps TRBD2 as D (6 bases). The CDR3 covers 17 residues. The V end was cut by 2 bases, the J end by 0 bases, with 15 bases between. CDR1 MNHEY and CDR2 SMNVEV come from the germline V gene (reference sequence). This chain's CDR3 is CASSLNSGGISTDTQYF. DNA for the CDR3: TGTGCCAGCAGTTTAAATAGTGGCGGGATTAGCACAGATACGCAGTATTTT.

This clonotype ranks as medium-sized (0.01 to 0.1%). The chain carries TRBV20-1 and TRBJ1-1, with 7 bases fitting TRBD1. This CDR3 contains 12 residues. The V segment lost 8 bases and the J segment 11 bases; nucleotides outside the gene matches: 14. Germline CDR1 is DFQATT and CDR2 is SNEGSKA (reference sequence). The CDR3 nucleotides read TGCAGTTTAACCGGGACAGAGATAAAGGCTTTCTTT. Translation gives CSLTGTEIKAFF.

This chain connects TRBV20-1 to TRBJ2-3; D might be TRBD1 (8 bases). V gave up 5 bases and J gave up 4 bases, with 16 bases separating them. There are 14 residues in the CDR3. Germline loops: CDR1 DFQATT, CDR2 SNEGSKA (reference sequence). The CDR3 sequence is CSALRGRESDTQYF. Written as DNA, the CDR3 is TGCAGTGCTCTCAGGGGGCGGGAGTCAGATACGCAGTATTTT.